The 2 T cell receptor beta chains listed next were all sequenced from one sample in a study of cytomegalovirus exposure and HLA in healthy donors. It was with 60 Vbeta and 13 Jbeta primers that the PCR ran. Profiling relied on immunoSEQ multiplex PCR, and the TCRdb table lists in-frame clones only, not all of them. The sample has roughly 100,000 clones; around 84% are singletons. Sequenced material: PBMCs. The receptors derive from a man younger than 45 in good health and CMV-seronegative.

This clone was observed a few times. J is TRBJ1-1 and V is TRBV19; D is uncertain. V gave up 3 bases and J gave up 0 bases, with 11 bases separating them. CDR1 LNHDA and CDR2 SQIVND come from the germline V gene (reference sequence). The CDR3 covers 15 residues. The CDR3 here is CASSMAGLMNTEAFF. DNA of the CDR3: TGTGCCAGTAGTATGGCCGGGTTGATGAACACTGAAGCTTTCTTT. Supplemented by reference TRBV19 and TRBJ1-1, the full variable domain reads DGGITQSPKYLFRKEGQNVTLSCEQNLNHDAMYWYRQDPGQGLRLIYYSQIVNDFQKGDIAEGYSVSREKKESFPLTVTSAQKNPTAFYLCASSMAGLMNTEAFFGQGTRLTVV.

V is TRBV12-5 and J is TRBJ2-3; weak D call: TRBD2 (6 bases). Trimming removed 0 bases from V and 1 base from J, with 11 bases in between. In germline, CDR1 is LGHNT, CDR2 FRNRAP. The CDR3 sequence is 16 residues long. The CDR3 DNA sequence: TGTGCTAGTGGTTTGGTACTGGGGGGAGGCACAGATACGCAGTATTTT. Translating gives CASGLVLGGGTDTQYF.